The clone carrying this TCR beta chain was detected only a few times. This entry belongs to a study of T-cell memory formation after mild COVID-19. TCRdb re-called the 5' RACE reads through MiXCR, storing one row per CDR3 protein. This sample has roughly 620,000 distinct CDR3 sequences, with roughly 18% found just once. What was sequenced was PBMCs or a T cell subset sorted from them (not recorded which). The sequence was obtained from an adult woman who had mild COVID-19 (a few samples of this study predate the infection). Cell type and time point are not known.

The CDR3: CASSLALAALHEQFF. Here the CDR3 DNA reads TGTGCCAGCAGCTTAGCACTAGCGGCCCTCCATGAGCAGTTCTTC. The V call is TRBV7-9, the J call TRBJ2-1; 8 nucleotides align to TRBD2. The CDR3 is 15 residues long. The junction had 6 bases not matched to a gene; V was cut back by 0 bases and J by 8 bases. CDR1 SEHNR and CDR2 FQNEAQ come from the germline V gene (reference sequence).